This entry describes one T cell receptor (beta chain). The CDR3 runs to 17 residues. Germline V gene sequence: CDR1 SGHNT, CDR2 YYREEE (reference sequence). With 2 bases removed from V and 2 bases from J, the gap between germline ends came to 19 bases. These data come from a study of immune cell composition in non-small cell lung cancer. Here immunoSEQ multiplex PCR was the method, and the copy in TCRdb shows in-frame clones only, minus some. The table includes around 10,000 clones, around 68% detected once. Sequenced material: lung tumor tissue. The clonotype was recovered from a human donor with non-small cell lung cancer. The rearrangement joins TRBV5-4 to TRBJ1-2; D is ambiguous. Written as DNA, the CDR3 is TGTGCCAGCAGCTTCAAGTCAGGCCTATCTTCCAACTATGGCTACACCTTC. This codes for CASSFKSGLSSNYGYTF.